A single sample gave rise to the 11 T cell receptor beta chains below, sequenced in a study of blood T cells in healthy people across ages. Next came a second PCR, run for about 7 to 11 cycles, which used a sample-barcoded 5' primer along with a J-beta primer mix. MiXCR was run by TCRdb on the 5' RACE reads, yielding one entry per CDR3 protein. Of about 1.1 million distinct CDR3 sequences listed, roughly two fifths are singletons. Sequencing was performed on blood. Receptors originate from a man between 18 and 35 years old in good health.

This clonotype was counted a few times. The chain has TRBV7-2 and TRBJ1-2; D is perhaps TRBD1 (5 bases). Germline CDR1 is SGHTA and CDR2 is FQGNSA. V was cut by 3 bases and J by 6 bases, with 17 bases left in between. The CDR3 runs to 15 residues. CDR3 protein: CASSFYPSGRDGYTF. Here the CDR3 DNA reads TGTGCCAGCAGCTTCTACCCTTCAGGGAGAGATGGCTACACCTTC. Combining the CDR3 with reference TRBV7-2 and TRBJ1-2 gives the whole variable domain GAGVSQSPSNKVTEKGKDVELRCDPISGHTALYWYRQSLGQGLEFLIYFQGNSAPDKSGLPSDRFSAERTGGSVSTLTIQRTQQEDSAVYLCASSFYPSGRDGYTFGSGTRLTVV.

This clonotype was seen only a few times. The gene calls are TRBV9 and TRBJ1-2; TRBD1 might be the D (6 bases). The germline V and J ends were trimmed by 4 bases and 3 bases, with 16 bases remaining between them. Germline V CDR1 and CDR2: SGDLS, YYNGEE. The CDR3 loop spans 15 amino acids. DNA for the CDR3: TGTGCCAGCAGCCCTCGCCCAGGGGAGTACTATGGCTACACCTTC. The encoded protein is CASSPRPGEYYGYTF.

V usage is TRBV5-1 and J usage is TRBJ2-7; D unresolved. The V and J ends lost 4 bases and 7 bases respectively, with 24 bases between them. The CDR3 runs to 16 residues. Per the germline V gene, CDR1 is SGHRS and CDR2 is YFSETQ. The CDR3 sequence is CASSVADGYQLWEQYF. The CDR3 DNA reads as TGCGCCAGCAGCGTGGCGGACGGCTATCAATTGTGGGAGCAGTACTTC.

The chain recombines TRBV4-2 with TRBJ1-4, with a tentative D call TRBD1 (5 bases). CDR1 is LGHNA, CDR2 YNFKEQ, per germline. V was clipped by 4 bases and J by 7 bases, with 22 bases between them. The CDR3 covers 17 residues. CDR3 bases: TGTGCCAGCAGCCGCCCGCAGGGAGACGGGTTCCCTGAAAAACTGTTTTTT. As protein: CASSRPQGDGFPEKLFF.

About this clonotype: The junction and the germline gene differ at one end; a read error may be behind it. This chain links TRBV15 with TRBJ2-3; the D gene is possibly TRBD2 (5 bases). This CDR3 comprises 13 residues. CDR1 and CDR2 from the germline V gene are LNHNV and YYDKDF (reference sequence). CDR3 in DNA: TGTGTCACCAGACGGGGTAGCACAGATACGCAGTATTTT. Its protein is CVTRRGSTDTQYF.

DNA of the CDR3: TGCGCCAGCAGCTTGGGGAGGGGCGCGGGGAACACAGATACGCAGTATTTT. The encoded protein is CASSLGRGAGNTDTQYF. The gene calls are TRBV5-1 and TRBJ2-3; tentatively, D is TRBD2 (6 bases). The length of the CDR3 is 17 residues. Trimming shortened V by 0 bases and J by 2 bases, and 16 bases separated the two germline ends. CDR1 and CDR2 from the germline V gene are SGHRS and YFSETQ.

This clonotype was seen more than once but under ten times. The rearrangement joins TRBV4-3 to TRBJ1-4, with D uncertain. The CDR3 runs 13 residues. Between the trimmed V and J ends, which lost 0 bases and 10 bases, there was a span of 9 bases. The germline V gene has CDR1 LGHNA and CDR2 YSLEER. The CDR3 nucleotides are TGCGCCAGCAGCCAAGATGTAGGTCGAAAACTGTTTTTT. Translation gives CASSQDVGRKLFF.

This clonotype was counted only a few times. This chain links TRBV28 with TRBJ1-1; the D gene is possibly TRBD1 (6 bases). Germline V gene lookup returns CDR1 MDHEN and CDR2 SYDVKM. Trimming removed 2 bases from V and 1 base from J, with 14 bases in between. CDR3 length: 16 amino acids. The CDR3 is CASSLGGGGPNTEAFF. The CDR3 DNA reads TGTGCCAGCAGTTTAGGGGGCGGCGGACCGAACACTGAAGCTTTCTTT.

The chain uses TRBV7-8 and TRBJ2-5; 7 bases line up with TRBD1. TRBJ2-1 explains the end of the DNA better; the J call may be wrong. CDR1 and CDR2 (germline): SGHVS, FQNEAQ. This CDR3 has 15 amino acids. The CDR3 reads CASSAQGQSQETQFF. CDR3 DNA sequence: TGTGCCAGCAGCGCACAGGGACAGTCCCAAGAGACCCAGTTCTTC.

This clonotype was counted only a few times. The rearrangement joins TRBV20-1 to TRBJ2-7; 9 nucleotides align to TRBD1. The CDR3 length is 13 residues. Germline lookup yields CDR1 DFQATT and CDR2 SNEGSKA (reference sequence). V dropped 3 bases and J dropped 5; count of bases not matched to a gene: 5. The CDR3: CSASRDRVDEQYF. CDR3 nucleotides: TGCAGTGCTAGCCGGGACAGGGTCGACGAGCAGTACTTC.

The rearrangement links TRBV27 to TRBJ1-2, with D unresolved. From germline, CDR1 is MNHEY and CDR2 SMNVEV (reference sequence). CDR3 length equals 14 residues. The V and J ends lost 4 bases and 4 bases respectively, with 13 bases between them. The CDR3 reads CASSSTVELYGYTF. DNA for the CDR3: TGTGCCAGCAGTTCAACAGTAGAGCTCTATGGCTACACCTTC.